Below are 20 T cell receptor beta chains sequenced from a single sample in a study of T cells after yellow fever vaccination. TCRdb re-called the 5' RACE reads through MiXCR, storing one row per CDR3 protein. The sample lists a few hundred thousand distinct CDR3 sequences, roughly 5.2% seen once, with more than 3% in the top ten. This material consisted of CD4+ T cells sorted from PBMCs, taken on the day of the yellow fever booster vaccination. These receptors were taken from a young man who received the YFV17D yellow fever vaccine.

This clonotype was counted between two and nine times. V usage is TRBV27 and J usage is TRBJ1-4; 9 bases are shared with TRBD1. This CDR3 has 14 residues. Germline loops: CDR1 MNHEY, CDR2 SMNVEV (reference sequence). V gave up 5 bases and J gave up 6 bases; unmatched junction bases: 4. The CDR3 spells CASSGTGRYEKLFF. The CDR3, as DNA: TGTGCCAGCAGTGGGACAGGGAGATATGAAAAACTGTTTTTT.

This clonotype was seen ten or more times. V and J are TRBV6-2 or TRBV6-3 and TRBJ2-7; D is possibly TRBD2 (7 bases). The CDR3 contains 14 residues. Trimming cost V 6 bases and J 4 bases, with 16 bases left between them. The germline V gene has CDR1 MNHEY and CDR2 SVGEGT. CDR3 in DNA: TGTGCCAGCAGCGCTCGGGGGGCCCATTACGAGCAGTACTTC. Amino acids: CASSARGAHYEQYF.

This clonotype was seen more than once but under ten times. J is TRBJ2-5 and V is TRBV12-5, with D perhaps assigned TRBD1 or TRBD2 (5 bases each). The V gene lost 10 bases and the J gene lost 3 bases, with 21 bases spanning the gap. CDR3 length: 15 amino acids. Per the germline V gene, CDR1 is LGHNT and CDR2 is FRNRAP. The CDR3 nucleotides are TGTGCTACCGCACCGGGGCCCCGAGGGGAAGAGACCCAGTACTTC. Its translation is CATAPGPRGEETQYF.

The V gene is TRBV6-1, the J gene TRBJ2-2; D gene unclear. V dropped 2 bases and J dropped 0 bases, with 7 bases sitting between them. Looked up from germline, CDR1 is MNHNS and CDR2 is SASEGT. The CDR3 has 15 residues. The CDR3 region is CASSELGTNTGELFF. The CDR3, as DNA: TGTGCCAGCAGTGAATTAGGAACGAACACCGGGGAGCTGTTTTTT.

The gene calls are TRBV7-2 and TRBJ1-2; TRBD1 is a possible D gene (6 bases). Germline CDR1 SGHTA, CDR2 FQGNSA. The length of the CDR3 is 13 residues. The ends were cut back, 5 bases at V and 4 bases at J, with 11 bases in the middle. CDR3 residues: CASSVQGTYGYTF. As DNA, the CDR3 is TGTGCCAGCAGCGTACAGGGTACCTATGGCTACACCTTC.

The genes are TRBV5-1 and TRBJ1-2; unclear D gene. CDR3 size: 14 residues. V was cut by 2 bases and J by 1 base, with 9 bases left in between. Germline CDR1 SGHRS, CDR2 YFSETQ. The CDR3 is CASSFEWDNYGYTF. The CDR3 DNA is TGCGCCAGCAGCTTTGAGTGGGATAACTATGGCTACACCTTC.

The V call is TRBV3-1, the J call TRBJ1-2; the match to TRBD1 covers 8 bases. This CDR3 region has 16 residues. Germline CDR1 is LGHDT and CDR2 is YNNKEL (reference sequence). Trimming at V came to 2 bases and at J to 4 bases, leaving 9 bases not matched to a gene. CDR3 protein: CASSQLDRTGFYGYTF. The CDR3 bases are TGTGCCAGCAGCCAACTCGATCGGACAGGGTTCTATGGCTACACCTTC.

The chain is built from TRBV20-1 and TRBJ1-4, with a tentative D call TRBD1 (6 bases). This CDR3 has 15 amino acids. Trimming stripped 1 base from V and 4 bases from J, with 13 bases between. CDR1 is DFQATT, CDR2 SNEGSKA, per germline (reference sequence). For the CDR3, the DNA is TGCAGTGCTAGAGGAGGACAGACATTTAATGAAAAACTGTTTTTT. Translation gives CSARGGQTFNEKLFF.

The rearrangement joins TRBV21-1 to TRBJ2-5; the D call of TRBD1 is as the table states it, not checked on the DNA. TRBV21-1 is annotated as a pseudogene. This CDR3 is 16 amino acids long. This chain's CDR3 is CASSKGGAGLQETQYF. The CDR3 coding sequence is TGTGCCAGCAGCAAAGGGGGGGCAGGGTTACAAGAGACCCAGTACTTC.

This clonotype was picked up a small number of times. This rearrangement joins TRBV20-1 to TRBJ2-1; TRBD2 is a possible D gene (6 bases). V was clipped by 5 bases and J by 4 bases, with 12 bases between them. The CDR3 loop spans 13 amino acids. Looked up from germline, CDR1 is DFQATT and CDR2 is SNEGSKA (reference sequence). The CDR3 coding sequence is TGCAGTGCTGGGACTCCCCAATACAATGAGCAGTTCTTC. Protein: CSAGTPQYNEQFF.

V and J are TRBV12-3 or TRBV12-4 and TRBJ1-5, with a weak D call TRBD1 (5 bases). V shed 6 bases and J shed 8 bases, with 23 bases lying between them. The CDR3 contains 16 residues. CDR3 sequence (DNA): TGTGCCAGCAGCGATGCGGCGGGCCCAGGGATGGAGCCCCAGCATTTT. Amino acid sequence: CASSDAAGPGMEPQHF.

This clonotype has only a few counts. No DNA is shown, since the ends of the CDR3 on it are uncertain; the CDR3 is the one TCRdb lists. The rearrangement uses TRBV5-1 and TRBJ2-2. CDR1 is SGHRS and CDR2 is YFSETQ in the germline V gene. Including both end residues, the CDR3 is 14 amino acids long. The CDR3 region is CASSLELRAGELFF.

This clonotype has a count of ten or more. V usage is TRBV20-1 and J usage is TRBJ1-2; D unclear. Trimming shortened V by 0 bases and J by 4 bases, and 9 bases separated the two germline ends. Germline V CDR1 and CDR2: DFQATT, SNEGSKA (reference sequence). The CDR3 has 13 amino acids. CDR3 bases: TGCAGTGCTAGAGATTATCGAGCCTATGGCTACACCTTC. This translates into CSARDYRAYGYTF.

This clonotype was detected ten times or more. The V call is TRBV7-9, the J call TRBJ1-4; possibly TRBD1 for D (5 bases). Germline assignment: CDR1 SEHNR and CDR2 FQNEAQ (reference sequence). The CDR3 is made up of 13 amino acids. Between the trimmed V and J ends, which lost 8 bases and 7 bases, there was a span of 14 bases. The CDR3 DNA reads TGTGCCAGCCGGGGCCGCCGGGGTGAAAAACTGTTTTTT. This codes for CASRGRRGEKLFF.

The CDR3 here is CASSQGSGQAREQYF. CDR3 coding DNA: TGTGCCAGCAGCCAAGGCTCTGGCCAGGCCCGCGAGCAGTACTTC. The J gene is TRBJ2-7, the V gene TRBV4-2; D ambiguous. Trimming left V 1 base short and J 6 bases short, with 16 bases between. The CDR3 spans 15 residues. CDR1 is LGHNA, CDR2 YNFKEQ, per germline.

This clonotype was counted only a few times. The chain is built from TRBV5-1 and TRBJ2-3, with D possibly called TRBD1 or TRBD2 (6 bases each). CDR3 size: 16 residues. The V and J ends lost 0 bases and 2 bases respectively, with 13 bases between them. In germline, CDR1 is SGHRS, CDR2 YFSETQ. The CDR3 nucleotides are TGCGCCAGCAGCTTGGGCGCGGGACAAGCCACAGATACGCAGTATTTT. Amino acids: CASSLGAGQATDTQYF.

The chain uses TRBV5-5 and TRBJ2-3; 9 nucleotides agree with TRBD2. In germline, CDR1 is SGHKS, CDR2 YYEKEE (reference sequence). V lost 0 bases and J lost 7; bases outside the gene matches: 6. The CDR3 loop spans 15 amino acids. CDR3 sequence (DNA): TGTGCCAGCAGCTTGGCTAGCGGGGTCATAAATACGCAGTATTTT. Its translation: CASSLASGVINTQYF.

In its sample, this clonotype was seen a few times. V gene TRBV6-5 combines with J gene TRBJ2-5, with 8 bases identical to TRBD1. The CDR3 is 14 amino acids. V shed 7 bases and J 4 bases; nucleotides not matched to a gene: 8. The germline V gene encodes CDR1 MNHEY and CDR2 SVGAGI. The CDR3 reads CASKETGAPETQYF. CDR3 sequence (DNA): TGTGCCAGCAAGGAGACAGGGGCACCAGAGACCCAGTACTTC.

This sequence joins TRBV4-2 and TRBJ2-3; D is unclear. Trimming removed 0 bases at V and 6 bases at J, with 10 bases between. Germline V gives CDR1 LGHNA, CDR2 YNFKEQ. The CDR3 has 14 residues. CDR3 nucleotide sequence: TGTGCCAGCAGCCAAGATCAGCTAGGCGATACGCAGTATTTT. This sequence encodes CASSQDQLGDTQYF.

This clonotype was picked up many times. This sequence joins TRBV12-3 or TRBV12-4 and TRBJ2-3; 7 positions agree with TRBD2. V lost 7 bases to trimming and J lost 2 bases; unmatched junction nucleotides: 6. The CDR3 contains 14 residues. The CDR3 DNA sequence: TGTGCCAGCAAAGGGCGGGGGTTCACAGATACGCAGTATTTT. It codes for CASKGRGFTDTQYF.